This TCR beta chain was observed in a study of cytomegalovirus exposure and HLA in healthy donors. The study drew the donors from its roughly 130-subject validation cohort, separate from the 666-subject first cohort. TCRdb keeps only in-frame clones here, not all; method: immunoSEQ multiplex PCR. Of around 60,000 clones detected, roughly nine tenths appear once; the ten largest clones hold roughly 1.3%. V was clipped by 3 bases and J by 0 bases, with 12 bases between them. In germline, CDR1 is SGHTA, CDR2 FQGNSA. CDR3 length: 16 amino acids. This receptor was taken from a woman younger than 35 in good health and CMV-seronegative. What was sequenced was PBMCs. The chain uses TRBV7-2 and TRBJ1-3; D unresolved. Here the CDR3 DNA reads TGTGCCAGCAGCTTTGAGGGTTTCTTCTCTGGAAACACCATATATTTT. The encoded protein is CASSFEGFFSGNTIYF.